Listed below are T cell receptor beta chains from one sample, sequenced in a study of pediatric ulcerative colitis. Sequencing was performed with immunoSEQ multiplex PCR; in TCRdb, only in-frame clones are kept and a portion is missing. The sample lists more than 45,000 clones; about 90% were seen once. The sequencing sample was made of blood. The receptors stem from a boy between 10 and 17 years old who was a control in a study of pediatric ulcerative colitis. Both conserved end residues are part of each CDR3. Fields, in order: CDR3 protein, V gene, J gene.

CDR3 protein: CASSLGGLSTNVLTF; V gene: TRBV5-4; J gene: TRBJ2-6
CDR3 protein: CASSQEAWNSNQPQHF; V gene: TRBV4-3; J gene: TRBJ1-5
CDR3 protein: CASSLQGQYNEQFF; V gene: TRBV7-7; J gene: TRBJ2-1
CDR3 protein: CASSLYDREGHEQFF; V gene: TRBV7-9; J gene: TRBJ2-1
CDR3 protein: CASSTAAGANVLTF; V gene: TRBV9; J gene: TRBJ2-6
CDR3 protein: CSVPGLAGIRTDTQYF; V gene: TRBV29-1; J gene: TRBJ2-3
CDR3 protein: CAISESSQAYGYTF; V gene: TRBV10-3; J gene: TRBJ1-2
CDR3 protein: CSVVTGEGYEQYF; V gene: TRBV29-1; J gene: TRBJ2-7
CDR3 protein: CASSQARASTNEKLFF; V gene: TRBV4-3; J gene: TRBJ1-4
CDR3 protein: CASSLGVNQPQHF; V gene: TRBV5-1; J gene: TRBJ1-5
CDR3 protein: CASSFISGVNTGELFF; V gene: TRBV28; J gene: TRBJ2-2
CDR3 protein: CASSSPTGAPHEQFF; V gene: TRBV19; J gene: TRBJ2-1
CDR3 protein: CASSGEGVSRTGDSYEQYF; V gene: TRBV6-1; J gene: TRBJ2-7
CDR3 protein: CAWMTGYEQYF; V gene: TRBV30; J gene: TRBJ2-7
CDR3 protein: CASSLGQGRKNTEAFF; V gene: TRBV5-5; J gene: TRBJ1-1
CDR3 protein: CASSLLGGRSPLHF; V gene: TRBV5-8; J gene: TRBJ1-6
CDR3 protein: CASSPTAGELFF; V gene: TRBV18; J gene: TRBJ2-2
CDR3 protein: CASSQTGPLAGDTQYF; V gene: TRBV4-1; J gene: TRBJ2-3
CDR3 protein: CAWSVLFRGGPGTGELFF; V gene: TRBV30; J gene: TRBJ2-2
CDR3 protein: CASTPGGGRFNNEQFF; V gene: TRBV19; J gene: TRBJ2-1
CDR3 protein: CASSLAGQDNEQFF; V gene: TRBV5-1; J gene: TRBJ2-1
CDR3 protein: CSAGPGLGNYGYTF; V gene: TRBV29-1; J gene: TRBJ1-2
CDR3 protein: CASSKGGREETQYF; V gene: TRBV5-1; J gene: TRBJ2-5
CDR3 protein: CASGLFGLEAFF; V gene: TRBV12-5; J gene: TRBJ1-1
CDR3 protein: CAWSVGQPNEKLFF; V gene: TRBV30; J gene: TRBJ1-4
CDR3 protein: CASSFNNPGEQYF; V gene: TRBV6-5; J gene: TRBJ2-7
CDR3 protein: CATSRDPAGGYEQYF; V gene: TRBV15; J gene: TRBJ2-7
CDR3 protein: CASRTSDSYEQYF; V gene: TRBV27; J gene: TRBJ2-7
CDR3 protein: CAISDGGSGKSNYGYTF; V gene: TRBV10-3; J gene: TRBJ1-2
CDR3 protein: CASSQEGRGYNEQFF; V gene: TRBV4-3; J gene: TRBJ2-1
CDR3 protein: CASSFEASYEQYF; V gene: TRBV13; J gene: TRBJ2-7
CDR3 protein: CASSVGTGGYYEQYF; V gene: TRBV27; J gene: TRBJ2-7
CDR3 protein: CASSLVRSNQPQHF; V gene: TRBV5-5; J gene: TRBJ1-5
CDR3 protein: CASSPTGGYEAFF; V gene: TRBV19; J gene: TRBJ1-1
CDR3 protein: CSVESPAAWGEQYF; V gene: TRBV29-1; J gene: TRBJ2-7
CDR3 protein: CASNLGGAGQPQHF; V gene: TRBV19; J gene: TRBJ1-5
CDR3 protein: CASSFGGFGGELFF; V gene: TRBV7-9; J gene: TRBJ2-2
CDR3 protein: CASSLFASRSRDEQYF; V gene: TRBV27; J gene: TRBJ2-7
CDR3 protein: CASSKGSGGYSNQPQHF; V gene: TRBV21-1; J gene: TRBJ1-5
CDR3 protein: CAISESTRGGLNEQFF; V gene: TRBV10-3; J gene: TRBJ2-1
CDR3 protein: CASSIGFQGTNEQFF; V gene: TRBV19; J gene: TRBJ2-1
CDR3 protein: CASSLDPGYEQYF; V gene: TRBV11-2; J gene: TRBJ2-7
CDR3 protein: CASSRSRGLAGADEQFF; V gene: TRBV7-9; J gene: TRBJ2-1
CDR3 protein: CASSPGTGYTGELFF; V gene: TRBV28; J gene: TRBJ2-2
CDR3 protein: CSVELSTTNYGYTF; V gene: TRBV29-1; J gene: TRBJ1-2
CDR3 protein: CASSFGAGSPLHF; V gene: TRBV27; J gene: TRBJ1-6
CDR3 protein: CASSSGQPLFGNQPQHF; V gene: TRBV18; J gene: TRBJ1-5
CDR3 protein: CASAGMGNEQFF; V gene: TRBV9; J gene: TRBJ2-1
CDR3 protein: CASRFRDNTDTQYF; V gene: TRBV2; J gene: TRBJ2-3
CDR3 protein: CASKKDSFAGELFF; V gene: TRBV19; J gene: TRBJ2-2
CDR3 protein: CASSQVSLDNEQFF; V gene: TRBV4-1; J gene: TRBJ2-1
CDR3 protein: CASSPGMSSYEQYF; V gene: TRBV11-2; J gene: TRBJ2-7
CDR3 protein: CASSDSSNSPLHF; V gene: TRBV6-4; J gene: TRBJ1-6
CDR3 protein: CASSHPREGRGTEAFF; V gene: TRBV4-1; J gene: TRBJ1-1
CDR3 protein: CASSSQGAEAFF; V gene: TRBV2; J gene: TRBJ1-1
CDR3 protein: CASSPGTPNTEAFF; V gene: TRBV5-1; J gene: TRBJ1-1
CDR3 protein: CASSLDSSYEQYF; V gene: TRBV19; J gene: TRBJ2-7
CDR3 protein: CASSLPLPAETQYF; V gene: TRBV7-9; J gene: TRBJ2-5
CDR3 protein: CASSLGTIYNEQFF; V gene: TRBV5-1; J gene: TRBJ2-1